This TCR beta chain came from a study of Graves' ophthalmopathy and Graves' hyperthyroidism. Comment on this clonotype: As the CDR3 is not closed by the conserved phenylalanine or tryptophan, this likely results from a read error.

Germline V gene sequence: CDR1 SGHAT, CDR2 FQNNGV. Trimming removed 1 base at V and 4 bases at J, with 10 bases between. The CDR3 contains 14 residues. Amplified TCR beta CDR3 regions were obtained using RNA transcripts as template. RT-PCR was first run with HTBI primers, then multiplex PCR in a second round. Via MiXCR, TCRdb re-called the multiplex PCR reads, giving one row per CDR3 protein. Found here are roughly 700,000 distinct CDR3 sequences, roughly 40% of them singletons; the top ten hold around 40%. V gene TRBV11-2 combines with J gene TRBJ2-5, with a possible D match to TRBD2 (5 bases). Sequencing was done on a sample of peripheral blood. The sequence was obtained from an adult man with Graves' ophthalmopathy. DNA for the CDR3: TGTGCCAGCAGCTTAGGCGCGGGTTTAGAGACCCAGTACTTG. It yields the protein CASSLGAGLETQYL.